The 27 T cell receptor beta chains below come from one sample, sequenced in a study of blood T cell repertoires in COVID-19. Sequencing used immunoSEQ multiplex PCR; TCRdb keeps in-frame clones, though not all of them. The repertoire holds fewer than 300,000 clones, with about 83% as singletons. The specimen was peripheral blood. The receptor set was obtained from a man older than 75 with acute or convalescent COVID-19.

The V and J genes are TRBV6-2 or TRBV6-3 and TRBJ2-5, with D maybe TRBD2 (6 bases). This CDR3 has 16 residues. Germline lookup yields CDR1 MNHEY and CDR2 SVGEGT. Trimming left V 2 bases short and J 2 bases short, with 15 bases between. This chain's CDR3 is CASSYGGTFTQETQYF. CDR3 DNA: TGTGCCAGCAGTTACGGGGGGACCTTTACTCAAGAGACCCAGTACTTC.

This clone occurred once. The chain combines TRBV19 with TRBJ1-5, with TRBD1 identical over 9 bases. V shed 5 bases, J shed 1 base, and the junction held 3 bases outside the gene matches. From germline, CDR1 is LNHDA and CDR2 SQIVND (reference sequence). The CDR3 is 15 residues long. In DNA form, the CDR3 reads TGTGCCAGTAGTCCCGGGACAGGGAGCAATCAGCCCCAGCATTTT. Translated, it gives CASSPGTGSNQPQHF.

The rearrangement joins TRBV5-1 to TRBJ2-5; 8 bases agree with TRBD1. The CDR3 length is 15 residues. Per the germline V gene, CDR1 is SGHRS and CDR2 is YFSETQ. The V and J ends lost 1 base and 3 bases, in that order; junction bases with no gene match: 5. CDR3 DNA sequence: TGCGCCAGCAGCTTGTTAGGGACAGGAAAAGAGACCCAGTACTTC. It codes for CASSLLGTGKETQYF.

The J gene is TRBJ1-1, the V gene TRBV19; 7 nucleotides match TRBD1. The CDR3 sequence is 14 residues long. V was pared by 6 bases and J by 7 bases, with 11 bases of the junction left unmatched. Germline CDR1 LNHDA, CDR2 SQIVND (reference sequence). The CDR3 bases are TGTGCCAGTAGCCGGACAGGAGGACAATTTGAAGCTTTCTTT. Its protein is CASSRTGGQFEAFF.

This chain links TRBV5-1 with TRBJ1-2, with no clear D. Trimming removed 0 bases at V and 0 bases at J, with 15 bases between. The CDR3 consists of 17 residues. CDR1 SGHRS and CDR2 YFSETQ come from the germline V gene. The CDR3 is CASSLGGSGRANYGYTF. For the CDR3, the DNA is TGCGCCAGCAGCTTGGGGGGTAGCGGCAGAGCTAACTATGGCTACACCTTC.

J is TRBJ1-2 and V is TRBV28; 9 nucleotides align to TRBD1. The length of the CDR3 is 14 residues. J gave up 4 bases and V 5 bases, and 5 bases lay outside the gene matches. Germline lookup yields CDR1 MDHEN and CDR2 SYDVKM. This CDR3 reads CASSQGQGSYGYTF. CDR3 coding DNA: TGTGCCAGCAGTCAAGGACAGGGGAGCTATGGCTACACCTTC.

The DNA for the CDR3 is TGTGCCAGCAGCCACTTACCCCCAAGGGAGGGCAATTCACCCCTCCACTTT. It yields the protein CASSHLPPREGNSPLHF. The chain combines TRBV7-9 with TRBJ1-6; D gene uncertain. Germline V gives CDR1 SEHNR, CDR2 FQNEAQ (reference sequence). The V end was cut by 5 bases, the J end by 7 bases, with 21 bases between. The length of the CDR3 is 17 residues. Using reference TRBV7-9 and TRBJ1-6 for the parts outside the CDR3, the full variable domain is DTGVSQNPRHKITKRGQNVTFRCDPISEHNRLYWYRQTLGQGPEFLTYFQNEAQLEKSRLLSDRFSAERPKGSFSTLEIQRTEQGDSAMYLCASSHLPPREGNSPLHFGNGTRLTVT.

This clone was seen only once. The chain is built from TRBV11-3 and TRBJ2-5; 8 nucleotides match TRBD1. This CDR3 spans 15 amino acids. V dropped 6 bases and J dropped 2; count of bases not matched to a gene: 8. Germline V CDR1 and CDR2: SGHNT, YENEEA. Here the CDR3 reads CASRKADRGQETQYF. The CDR3 DNA follows: TGTGCCAGCAGGAAAGCCGACAGGGGACAAGAGACCCAGTACTTC.

This clone occurred a few times. The V gene is TRBV3-1 (or the pseudogene TRBV3-2), the J gene TRBJ2-2; the D is unclear. This CDR3 contains 13 residues. V was clipped by 7 bases and J by 7 bases, with 13 bases between them. Per the germline V gene, CDR1 is LGHDT and CDR2 is YNNKEL (reference sequence). CDR3 loop: CASTRRQVGELFF. CDR3 DNA sequence: TGTGCCAGCACCCGAAGGCAGGTCGGGGAGCTGTTTTTT.

The chain carries TRBV6-5 and TRBJ1-6; no definite D call. Trimming took off 2 bases at V and 9 bases at J, with 8 bases between the two ends. Per the germline V gene, CDR1 is MNHEY and CDR2 is SVGAGI. CDR3 size: 13 residues. The CDR3 bases are TGTGCCAGCAGTTACCGGGAGATTTCACCCCTCCACTTT. Translating it yields CASSYREISPLHF.

The rearrangement joins TRBV28 to TRBJ2-7; TRBD1 aligns across 10 bases. CDR1 and CDR2 from the germline V gene are MDHEN and SYDVKM. This CDR3 contains 14 residues. The V segment lost 7 bases and the J segment 4 bases; nucleotides outside the gene matches: 7. CDR3 sequence (DNA): TGTGCCAGCATCGGGACAGGGGTGCTTTACGAGCAGTACTTC. It specifies CASIGTGVLYEQYF.

The genes are TRBV18 and TRBJ2-2; 11 bases align to TRBD2. The CDR3 has 18 amino acids. CDR1 and CDR2 (germline): KGHSH, LQKENI. Trimming at V came to 2 bases and at J to 0 bases, leaving 5 bases not matched to a gene. The CDR3 is CASSPRSSGGTNTGELFF. As DNA, the CDR3 is TGTGCCAGCTCACCAAGGTCTAGCGGGGGGACGAACACCGGGGAGCTGTTTTTT.

The V gene is TRBV25-1, the J gene TRBJ1-1; tentative D call: TRBD1 (5 bases). The CDR3 sequence is 15 residues long. Trimming cost V 7 bases and J 3 bases, with 18 bases left between them. Germline CDR1 and CDR2: MGHDK and SYGVNS. DNA for the CDR3: TGTGCCAGCATCGGCGGGACGGTTGTTGACACTGAAGCTTTCTTT. Encoded protein: CASIGGTVVDTEAFF.

The V and J genes are TRBV20-1 and TRBJ2-7, with D hard to call. From germline, CDR1 is DFQATT and CDR2 SNEGSKA (reference sequence). Trimming cost V 1 base and J 6 bases, with 7 bases left between them. The CDR3 contains 11 residues. The CDR3 region is CSARGPGEQYF. CDR3 DNA sequence: TGCAGTGCTAGAGGTCCGGGCGAGCAGTACTTC.

The table lists this clone with a few counts. The chain uses TRBV19 and TRBJ1-2, with TRBD1 matching 9 bases. J lost 4 bases, V lost 7 bases, and 19 bases had no gene match. Germline V gene lookup returns CDR1 LNHDA and CDR2 SQIVND (reference sequence). The CDR3 runs 18 residues. This CDR3 reads CASTQLRDRVTNLYGYTF. DNA of the CDR3: TGTGCCAGTACTCAACTCCGGGACAGGGTAACTAATCTCTATGGCTACACCTTC.

The rearrangement joins TRBV10-3 to TRBJ1-1; D is undetermined. Looked up from germline, CDR1 is ENHRY and CDR2 is SYGVKD. Trimming removed 11 bases at V and 3 bases at J, with 10 bases between. The CDR3 runs to 11 residues. The CDR3 reads CASSPDTEAFF. The CDR3 bases are TGTGCCTCCTCACCGGACACTGAAGCTTTCTTT.

This clone was detected ten times or more. The CDR3 reads CASSRNISPLHF. The DNA of the CDR3 is TGTGCCAGCAGCCGAAACATTTCACCCCTCCACTTT. The chain links TRBV25-1 to TRBJ1-6, with D unclear. This CDR3 is 12 amino acids long. Germline CDR1 reads MGHDK; CDR2 reads SYGVNS. Trimming pared 6 bases from V and 9 bases from J, leaving 9 bases between. The full variable domain, in which reference TRBV25-1 and TRBJ1-6 provide the parts outside the CDR3, is EADIYQTPRYLVIGTGKKITLECSQTMGHDKMYWYQQDPGMELHLIHYSYGVNSTEKGDLSSESTVSRIRTEHFPLTLESARPSHTSQYLCASSRNISPLHFGNGTRLTVT.

The rearrangement uses TRBV18 and TRBJ2-7; TRBD2 is a possible D gene (5 bases). The CDR3 consists of 13 residues. Germline loops: CDR1 KGHSH, CDR2 LQKENI. V was clipped by 3 bases and J by 6 bases, with 12 bases between them. CDR3 residues: CASSPSGGLEQYF. The CDR3 nucleotides are TGTGCCAGCTCACCTAGTGGAGGTCTCGAGCAGTACTTC.

The V gene is TRBV5-1, the J gene TRBJ2-7, with D perhaps TRBD2 (6 bases). The CDR3 runs to 14 residues. Germline CDR1 reads SGHRS; CDR2 reads YFSETQ. The V and J ends lost 4 bases and 2 bases respectively, with 13 bases between them. The CDR3 bases are TGCGCCAGCAGCCCGGAGGGCCTAACCTACGAGCAGTACTTC. Translation gives CASSPEGLTYEQYF.

The chain recombines TRBV5-1 with TRBJ2-5; TRBD1 aligns across 7 bases. Trimming removed 4 bases from V and 1 base from J; junction bases left unmatched: 4. This CDR3 spans 14 amino acids. Germline V gene lookup returns CDR1 SGHRS and CDR2 YFSETQ. The CDR3: CASSEQGFQETQYF. CDR3 in DNA: TGCGCCAGCAGCGAACAGGGGTTCCAAGAGACCCAGTACTTC.

The chain combines TRBV5-1 with TRBJ1-1, with 7 positions matching TRBD1. Germline CDR1 reads SGHRS; CDR2 reads YFSETQ. V gave up 6 bases and J gave up 5 bases; unmatched junction bases: 7. This CDR3 has 13 residues. This CDR3 reads CASTTLQGTEAFF. In DNA, the CDR3 is TGCGCCAGCACCACTTTACAGGGGACTGAAGCTTTCTTT.

The V call is TRBV28, the J call TRBJ2-7, with 7 bases identical to TRBD1. The CDR3 is made up of 16 amino acids. Germline V lookup: CDR1 MDHEN, CDR2 SYDVKM. With 3 bases clipped from V and 4 bases from J, the junction kept 12 bases outside the gene matches. In DNA form, the CDR3 reads TGTGCCAGCAGTTTTGGGCAGACAGGGACAGAATACGAGCAGTACTTC. Translating it yields CASSFGQTGTEYEQYF. The variable domain in full, with the rest retrieved from reference TRBV28 and TRBJ2-7, is DVKVTQSSRYLVKRTGEKVFLECVQDMDHENMFWYRQDPGLGLRLIYFSYDVKMKEKGDIPEGYSVSREKKERFSLILESASTNQTSMYLCASSFGQTGTEYEQYFGPGTRLTVT.

This chain joins TRBV5-1 and TRBJ1-2; D is possibly TRBD1 (6 bases). Trimming removed 0 bases at V and 4 bases at J, with 16 bases between. Germline V gene lookup returns CDR1 SGHRS and CDR2 YFSETQ. This CDR3 has 16 amino acids. The CDR3 nucleotides are TGCGCCAGCAGCTTGGGAGGTGCAGGGGCGGGCTATGGCTACACCTTC. Translated, it gives CASSLGGAGAGYGYTF.

This clone appeared once. The V and J genes are TRBV3-1 (or the pseudogene TRBV3-2) and TRBJ2-7, with 7 bases that match TRBD1. Germline V gene sequence: CDR1 LGHDT, CDR2 YNNKEL (reference sequence). This CDR3 comprises 14 residues. V dropped 0 bases and J dropped 3; count of bases not matched to a gene: 2. Written as DNA, the CDR3 is TGTGCCAGCAGCCAAGAGACAGGGATCTACGAGCAGTACTTC. It encodes CASSQETGIYEQYF.

This sequence joins TRBV5-1 and TRBJ2-2; D perhaps matches TRBD1 (5 bases). This CDR3 is built from 15 residues. Trimming left V 4 bases short and J 3 bases short, with 13 bases between. Germline loops: CDR1 SGHRS, CDR2 YFSETQ. The CDR3 region has the DNA TGCGCCAGCAGCATCAGGGCCACGGACACCGGGGAGCTGTTTTTT. This translates into CASSIRATDTGELFF.

CDR3 in amino acids: CASTLGQTNQPQHF. In nucleotides, the CDR3 is TGTGCCAGCACCCTGGGACAGACAAATCAGCCCCAGCATTTT. This chain joins TRBV28 and TRBJ1-5; 7 bases align to TRBD1. The germline gives CDR1 MDHEN, CDR2 SYDVKM. The CDR3 sequence is 14 residues long. Trimming cost V 7 bases and J 4 bases; bases outside gene matches: 7.

The chain combines TRBV12-3 or TRBV12-4 with TRBJ2-7; D is possibly TRBD1 (5 bases). This CDR3 region has 13 residues. V lost 5 bases, J lost 4 bases, and 12 bases lay in between. CDR3 nucleotides: TGTGCCAGCAGTACAGGAGTTGTGTACGAGCAGTACTTC. Its translation is CASSTGVVYEQYF.